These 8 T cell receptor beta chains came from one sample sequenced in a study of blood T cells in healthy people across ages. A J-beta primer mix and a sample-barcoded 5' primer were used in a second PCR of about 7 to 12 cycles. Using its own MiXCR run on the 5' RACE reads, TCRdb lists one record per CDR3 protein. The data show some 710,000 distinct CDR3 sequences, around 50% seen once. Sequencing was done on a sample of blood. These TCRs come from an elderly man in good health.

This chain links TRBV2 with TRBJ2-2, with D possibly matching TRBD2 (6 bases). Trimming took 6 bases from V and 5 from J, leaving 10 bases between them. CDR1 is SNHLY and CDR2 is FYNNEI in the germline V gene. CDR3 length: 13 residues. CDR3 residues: CASSKTRTGELFF. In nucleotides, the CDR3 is TGTGCCAGCAGCAAGACTAGAACCGGGGAGCTGTTTTTT.

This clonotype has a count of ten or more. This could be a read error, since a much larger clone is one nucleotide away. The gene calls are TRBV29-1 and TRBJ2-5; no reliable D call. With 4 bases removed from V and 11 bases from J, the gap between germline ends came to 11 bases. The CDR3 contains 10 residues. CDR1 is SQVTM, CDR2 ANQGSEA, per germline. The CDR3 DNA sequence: TGCAGCGTTGCTGGCAATGAGCAGTACTTC. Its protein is CSVAGNEQYF. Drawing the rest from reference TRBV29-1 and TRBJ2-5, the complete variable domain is SAVISQKPSRDICQRGTSLTIQCQVDSQVTMMFWYRQQPGQSLTLIATANQGSEATYESGFVIDKFPISRPNLTFSTLTVSNMSPEDSSIYLCSVAGNEQYFGPGTRLLVL.

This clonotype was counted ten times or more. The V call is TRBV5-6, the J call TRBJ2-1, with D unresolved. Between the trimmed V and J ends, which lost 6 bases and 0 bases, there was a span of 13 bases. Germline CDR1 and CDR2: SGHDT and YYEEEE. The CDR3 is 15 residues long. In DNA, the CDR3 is TGTGCCAGCACCCCGGGCGGTAGCTCCTACAATGAGCAGTTCTTC. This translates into CASTPGGSSYNEQFF.

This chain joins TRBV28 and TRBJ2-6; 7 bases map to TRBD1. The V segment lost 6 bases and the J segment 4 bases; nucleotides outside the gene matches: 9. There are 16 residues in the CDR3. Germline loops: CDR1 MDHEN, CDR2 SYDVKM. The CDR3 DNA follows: TGTGCCAGCAGCCTGGCAACAGGGGTCGGGGCCAACGTCCTGACTTTC. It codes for CASSLATGVGANVLTF.

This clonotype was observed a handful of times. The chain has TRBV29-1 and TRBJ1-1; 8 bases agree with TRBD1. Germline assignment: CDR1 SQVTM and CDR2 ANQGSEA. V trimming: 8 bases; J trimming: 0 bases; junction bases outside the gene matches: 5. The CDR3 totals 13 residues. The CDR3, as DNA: TGCAGCCTAAGACAGGGGATGAACACTGAAGCTTTCTTT. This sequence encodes CSLRQGMNTEAFF.

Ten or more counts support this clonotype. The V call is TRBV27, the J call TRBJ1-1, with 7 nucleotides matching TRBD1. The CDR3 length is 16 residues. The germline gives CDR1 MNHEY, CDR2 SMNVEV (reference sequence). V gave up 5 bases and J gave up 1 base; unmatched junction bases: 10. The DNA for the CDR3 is TGTGCCAGCAGTCCCCGACAGGGTTTGGAGAACACTGAAGCTTTCTTT. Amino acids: CASSPRQGLENTEAFF.

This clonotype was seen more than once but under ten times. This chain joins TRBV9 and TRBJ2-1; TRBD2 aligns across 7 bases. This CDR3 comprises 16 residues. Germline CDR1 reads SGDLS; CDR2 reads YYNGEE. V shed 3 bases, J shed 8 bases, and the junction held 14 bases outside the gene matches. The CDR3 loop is CASSEVGGVDSDEQFF. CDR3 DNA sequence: TGTGCCAGCAGCGAGGTGGGGGGGGTGGATTCCGATGAGCAGTTCTTC.

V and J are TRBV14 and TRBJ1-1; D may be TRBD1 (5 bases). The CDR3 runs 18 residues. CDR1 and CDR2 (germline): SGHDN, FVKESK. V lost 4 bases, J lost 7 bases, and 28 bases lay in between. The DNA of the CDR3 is TGTGCCAGCAGCCCCTTTCCCCCCTCTTTGGGCCGGGGGATTGAAGCTTTCTTT. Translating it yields CASSPFPPSLGRGIEAFF.